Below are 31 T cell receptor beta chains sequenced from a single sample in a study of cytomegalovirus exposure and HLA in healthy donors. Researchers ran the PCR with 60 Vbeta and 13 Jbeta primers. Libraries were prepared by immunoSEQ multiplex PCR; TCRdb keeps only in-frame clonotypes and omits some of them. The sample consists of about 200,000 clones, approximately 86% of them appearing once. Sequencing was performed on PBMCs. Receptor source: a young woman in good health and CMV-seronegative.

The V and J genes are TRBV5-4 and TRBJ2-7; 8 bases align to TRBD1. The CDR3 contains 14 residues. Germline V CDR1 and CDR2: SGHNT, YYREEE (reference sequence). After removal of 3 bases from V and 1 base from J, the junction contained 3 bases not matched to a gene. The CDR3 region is CASSSGTGSYEQYF. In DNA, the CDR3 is TGTGCCAGCAGCTCGGGGACAGGTTCCTACGAGCAGTACTTC.

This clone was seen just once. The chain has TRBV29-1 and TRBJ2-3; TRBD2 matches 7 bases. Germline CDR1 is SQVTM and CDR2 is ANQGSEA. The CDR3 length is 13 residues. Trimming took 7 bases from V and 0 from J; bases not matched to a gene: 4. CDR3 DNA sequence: TGCAGCGGGGAGACTAGCAGCACAGATACGCAGTATTTT. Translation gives CSGETSSTDTQYF.

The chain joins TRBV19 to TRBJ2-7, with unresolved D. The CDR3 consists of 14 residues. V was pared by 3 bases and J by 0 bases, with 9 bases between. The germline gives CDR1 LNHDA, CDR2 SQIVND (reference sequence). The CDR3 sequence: CASSILPFSYEQYF. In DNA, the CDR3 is TGTGCCAGTAGTATTCTACCGTTCTCCTACGAGCAGTACTTC.

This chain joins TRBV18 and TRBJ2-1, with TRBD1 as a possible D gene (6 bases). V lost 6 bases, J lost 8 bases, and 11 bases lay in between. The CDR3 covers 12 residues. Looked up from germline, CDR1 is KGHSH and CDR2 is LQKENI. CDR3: CASSRGQDEQFF. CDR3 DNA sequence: TGTGCCAGCTCCAGGGGTCAGGATGAGCAGTTCTTC.

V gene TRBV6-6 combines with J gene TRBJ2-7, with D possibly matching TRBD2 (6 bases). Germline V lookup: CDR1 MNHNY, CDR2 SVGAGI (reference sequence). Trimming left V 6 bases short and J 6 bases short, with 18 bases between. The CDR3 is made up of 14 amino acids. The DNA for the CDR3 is TGTGCCAGCAGCTGGACCGGGGGAACTGGCGAGCAGTACTTC. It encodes CASSWTGGTGEQYF.

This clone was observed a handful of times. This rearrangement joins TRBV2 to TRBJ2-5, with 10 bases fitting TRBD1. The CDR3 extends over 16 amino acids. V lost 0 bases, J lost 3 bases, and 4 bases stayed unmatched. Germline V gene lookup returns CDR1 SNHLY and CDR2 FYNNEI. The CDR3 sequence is CASSEAVGTGEETQYF. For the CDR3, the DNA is TGTGCCAGCAGTGAAGCGGTCGGGACAGGGGAAGAGACCCAGTACTTC.

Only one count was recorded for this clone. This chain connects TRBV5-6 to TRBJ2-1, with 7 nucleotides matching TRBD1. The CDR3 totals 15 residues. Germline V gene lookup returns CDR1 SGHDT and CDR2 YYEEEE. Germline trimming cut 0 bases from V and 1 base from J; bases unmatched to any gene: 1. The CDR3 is CASSLDRGSYNEQFF. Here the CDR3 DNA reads TGTGCCAGCAGCTTGGACAGGGGTTCCTACAATGAGCAGTTCTTC.

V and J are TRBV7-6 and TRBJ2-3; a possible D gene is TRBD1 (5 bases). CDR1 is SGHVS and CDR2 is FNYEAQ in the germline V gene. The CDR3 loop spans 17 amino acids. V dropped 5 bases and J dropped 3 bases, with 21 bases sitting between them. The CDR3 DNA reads TGTGCCAGCAGCCCTGGGTGGGGCAAGGAACGTACAGATACGCAGTATTTT. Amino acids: CASSPGWGKERTDTQYF.

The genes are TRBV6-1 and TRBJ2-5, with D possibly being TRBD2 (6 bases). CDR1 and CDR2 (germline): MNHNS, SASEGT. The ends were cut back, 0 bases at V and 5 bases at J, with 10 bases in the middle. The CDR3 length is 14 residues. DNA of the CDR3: TGTGCCAGCAGTGAAGCTACGGGGGTTGAGACCCAGTACTTC. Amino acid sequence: CASSEATGVETQYF.

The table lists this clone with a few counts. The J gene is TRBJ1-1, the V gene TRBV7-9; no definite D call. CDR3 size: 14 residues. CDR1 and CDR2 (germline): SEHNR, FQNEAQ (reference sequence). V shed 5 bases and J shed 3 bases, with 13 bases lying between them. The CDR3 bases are TGTGCCAGCAGCCAAAGATTAGTCGACACTGAAGCTTTCTTT. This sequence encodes CASSQRLVDTEAFF.

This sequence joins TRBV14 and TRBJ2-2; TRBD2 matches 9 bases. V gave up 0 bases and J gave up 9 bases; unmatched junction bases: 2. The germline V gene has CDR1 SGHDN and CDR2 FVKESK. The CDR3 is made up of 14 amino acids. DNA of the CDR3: TGTGCCAGCAGCCAAGAACTAGCGGGTCGGGAGCTGTTTTTT. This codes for CASSQELAGRELFF.

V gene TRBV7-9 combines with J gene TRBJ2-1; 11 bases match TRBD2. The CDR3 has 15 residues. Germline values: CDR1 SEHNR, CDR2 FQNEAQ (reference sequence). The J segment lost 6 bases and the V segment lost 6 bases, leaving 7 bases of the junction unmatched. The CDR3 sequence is CASRYSGRAVNEQFF. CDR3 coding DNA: TGTGCCAGCAGATATAGCGGGAGGGCCGTCAATGAGCAGTTCTTC.

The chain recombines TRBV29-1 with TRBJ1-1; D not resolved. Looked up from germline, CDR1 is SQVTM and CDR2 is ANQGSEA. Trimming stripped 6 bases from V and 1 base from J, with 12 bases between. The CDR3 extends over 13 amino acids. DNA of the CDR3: TGCAGCGTCGAGGGCCTTGCGAACACTGAAGCTTTCTTT. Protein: CSVEGLANTEAFF. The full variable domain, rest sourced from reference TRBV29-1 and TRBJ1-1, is SAVISQKPSRDICQRGTSLTIQCQVDSQVTMMFWYRQQPGQSLTLIATANQGSEATYESGFVIDKFPISRPNLTFSTLTVSNMSPEDSSIYLCSVEGLANTEAFFGQGTRLTVV.

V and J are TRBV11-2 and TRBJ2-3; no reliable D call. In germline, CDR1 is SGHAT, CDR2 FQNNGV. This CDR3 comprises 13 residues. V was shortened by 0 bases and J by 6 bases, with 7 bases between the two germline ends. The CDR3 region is CASSLDNGDTQYF. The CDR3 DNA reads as TGTGCCAGCAGCTTAGATAACGGGGATACGCAGTATTTT.

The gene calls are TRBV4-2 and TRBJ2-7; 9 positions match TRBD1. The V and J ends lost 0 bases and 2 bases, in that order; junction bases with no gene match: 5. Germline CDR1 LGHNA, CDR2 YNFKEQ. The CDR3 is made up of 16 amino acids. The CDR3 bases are TGTGCCAGCAGCCAAGATGACAGGGGGAAAACCTACGAGCAGTACTTC. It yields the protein CASSQDDRGKTYEQYF.

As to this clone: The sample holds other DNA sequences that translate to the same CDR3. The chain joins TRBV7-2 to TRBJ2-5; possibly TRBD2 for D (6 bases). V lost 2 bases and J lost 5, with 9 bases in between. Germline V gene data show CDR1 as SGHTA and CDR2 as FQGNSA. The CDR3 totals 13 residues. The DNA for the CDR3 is TGTGCCAGCAGCTTACGAGGAGGGGAGACCCAGTACTTC. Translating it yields CASSLRGGETQYF.

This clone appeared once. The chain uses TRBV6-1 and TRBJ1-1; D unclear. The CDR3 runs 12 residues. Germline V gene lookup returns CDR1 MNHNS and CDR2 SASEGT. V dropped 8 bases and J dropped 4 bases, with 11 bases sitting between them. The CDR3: CASLGSITEAFF. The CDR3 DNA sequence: TGTGCCAGCCTAGGAAGTATCACTGAAGCTTTCTTT.

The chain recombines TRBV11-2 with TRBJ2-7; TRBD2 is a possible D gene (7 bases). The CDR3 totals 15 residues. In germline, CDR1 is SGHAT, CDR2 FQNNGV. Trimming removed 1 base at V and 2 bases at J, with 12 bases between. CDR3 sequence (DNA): TGTGCCAGCAGCTTAGGGGGGGGGCAGGCCTACGAGCAGTACTTC. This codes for CASSLGGGQAYEQYF.

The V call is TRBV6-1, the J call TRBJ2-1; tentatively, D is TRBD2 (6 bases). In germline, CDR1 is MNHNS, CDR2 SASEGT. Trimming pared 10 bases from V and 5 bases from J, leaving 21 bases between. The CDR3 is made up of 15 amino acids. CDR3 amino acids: CATRKLVGSDNEQFF. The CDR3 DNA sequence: TGTGCCACGAGAAAGTTGGTCGGGAGCGACAATGAGCAGTTCTTC.

Here the CDR3 reads CASSPRTSGGARETQYF. The CDR3 region has the DNA TGTGCCAGCAGCCCCCGGACTAGCGGGGGGGCCCGGGAGACCCAGTACTTC. The chain has TRBV4-2 and TRBJ2-5; 15 bases match TRBD2. J lost 5 bases, V lost 4 bases, and 8 bases had no gene match. The CDR3 covers 17 residues. Germline V gives CDR1 LGHNA, CDR2 YNFKEQ.

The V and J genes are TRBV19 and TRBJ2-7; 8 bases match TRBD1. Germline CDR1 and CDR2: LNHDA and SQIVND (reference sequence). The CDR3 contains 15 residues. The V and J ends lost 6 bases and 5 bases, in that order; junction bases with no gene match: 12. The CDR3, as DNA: TGTGCCAGTAGCCGACAGGGGCGTTGGGCGGACGAGCAGTACTTC. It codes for CASSRQGRWADEQYF.

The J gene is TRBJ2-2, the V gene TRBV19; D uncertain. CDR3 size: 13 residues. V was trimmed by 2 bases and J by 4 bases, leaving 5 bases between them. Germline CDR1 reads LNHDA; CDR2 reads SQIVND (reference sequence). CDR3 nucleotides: TGTGCCAGTAGTATAATGAGCACCGGGGAGCTGTTTTTT. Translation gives CASSIMSTGELFF.

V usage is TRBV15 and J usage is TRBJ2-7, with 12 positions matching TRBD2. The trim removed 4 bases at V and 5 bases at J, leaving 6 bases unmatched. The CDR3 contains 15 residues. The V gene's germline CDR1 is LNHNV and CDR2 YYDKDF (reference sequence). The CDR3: CATSKGLAGPHEQYF. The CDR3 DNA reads TGTGCCACCAGCAAAGGACTAGCGGGACCCCACGAGCAGTACTTC.

The CDR3 sequence: CASSPESRVSYEQYF. CDR3 sequence (DNA): TGTGCCAGCAGCCCCGAATCCAGGGTCTCCTACGAGCAGTACTTC. This chain joins TRBV9 and TRBJ2-7, with D perhaps TRBD1 (5 bases). V lost 4 bases and J 0 bases, leaving 14 bases between the germline ends. Germline assignment: CDR1 SGDLS and CDR2 YYNGEE. The CDR3 totals 15 residues.

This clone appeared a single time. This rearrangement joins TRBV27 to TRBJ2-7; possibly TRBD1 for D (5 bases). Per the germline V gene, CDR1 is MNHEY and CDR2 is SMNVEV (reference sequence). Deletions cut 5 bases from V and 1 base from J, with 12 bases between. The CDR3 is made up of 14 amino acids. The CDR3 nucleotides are TGTGCCAGCAGTCCTAAGACAGAATCCTACGAGCAGTACTTC. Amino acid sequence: CASSPKTESYEQYF.

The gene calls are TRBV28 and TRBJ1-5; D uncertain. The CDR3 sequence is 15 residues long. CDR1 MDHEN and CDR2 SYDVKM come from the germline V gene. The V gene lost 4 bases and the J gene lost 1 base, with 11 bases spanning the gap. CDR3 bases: TGTGCCAGCAGTTCCCGCGAGGTGAGCAATCAGCCCCAGCATTTT. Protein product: CASSSREVSNQPQHF.

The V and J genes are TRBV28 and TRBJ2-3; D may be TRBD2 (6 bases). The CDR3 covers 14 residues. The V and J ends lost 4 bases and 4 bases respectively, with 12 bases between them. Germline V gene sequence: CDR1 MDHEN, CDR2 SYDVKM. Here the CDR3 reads CASSSYSGPDTQYF. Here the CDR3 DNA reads TGTGCCAGCAGTTCCTATAGCGGCCCAGATACGCAGTATTTT.

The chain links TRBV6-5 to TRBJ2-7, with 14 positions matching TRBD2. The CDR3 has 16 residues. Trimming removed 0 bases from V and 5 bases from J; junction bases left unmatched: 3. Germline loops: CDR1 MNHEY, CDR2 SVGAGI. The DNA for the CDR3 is TGTGCCAGCAGTTACTCGGGACTAGCGGGAGTGGACGAGCAGTACTTC. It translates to CASSYSGLAGVDEQYF.

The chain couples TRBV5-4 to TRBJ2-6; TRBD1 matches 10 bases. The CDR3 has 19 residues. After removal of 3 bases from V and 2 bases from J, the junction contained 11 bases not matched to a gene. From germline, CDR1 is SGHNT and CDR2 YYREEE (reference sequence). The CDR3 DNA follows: TGTGCCAGCAGCTATGATTTTGGACAGGGGGGTACTGGGGCCAACGTCCTGACTTTC. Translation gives CASSYDFGQGGTGANVLTF.

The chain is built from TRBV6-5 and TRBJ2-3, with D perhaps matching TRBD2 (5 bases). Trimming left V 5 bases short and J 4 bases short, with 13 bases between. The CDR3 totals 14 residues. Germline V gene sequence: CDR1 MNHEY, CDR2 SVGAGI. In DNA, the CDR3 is TGTGCCAGCAGTCTACTAGGAGTGGCAGATACGCAGTATTTT. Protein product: CASSLLGVADTQYF.

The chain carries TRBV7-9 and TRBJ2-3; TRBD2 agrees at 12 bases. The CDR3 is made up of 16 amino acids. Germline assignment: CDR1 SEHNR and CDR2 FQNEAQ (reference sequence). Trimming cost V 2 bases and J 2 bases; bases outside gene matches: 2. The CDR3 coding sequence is TGTGCCAGCAGCTTACGACTAGCGGGGGTCACAGATACGCAGTATTTT. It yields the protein CASSLRLAGVTDTQYF.